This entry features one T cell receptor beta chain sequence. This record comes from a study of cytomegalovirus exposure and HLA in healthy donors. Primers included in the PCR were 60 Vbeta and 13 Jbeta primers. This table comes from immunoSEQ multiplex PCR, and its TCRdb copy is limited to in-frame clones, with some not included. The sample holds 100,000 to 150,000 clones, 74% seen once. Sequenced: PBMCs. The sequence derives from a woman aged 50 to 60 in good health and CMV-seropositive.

The chain's CDR3 is CASSYSNFGEKLFF. Here the CDR3 DNA reads TGTGCCAGCAGTTACTCTAATTTCGGGGAAAAACTGTTTTTT. The J gene is TRBJ1-4, the V gene TRBV6-5; D call uncertain. V was shortened by 0 bases and J by 8 bases, with 10 bases between the two germline ends. Germline V lookup: CDR1 MNHEY, CDR2 SVGAGI. The CDR3 extends over 14 amino acids.